This T cell receptor (beta chain) appears in the sequencing data of a study of tumor-infiltrating lymphocytes in primary liver carcinoma. Study information: The patients included men and women who were aged 30 to 69 years.

This CDR3 has 14 amino acids. The germline CDR1 and CDR2 sequences are MNHNS and SASEGT. Unsorted whole blood supplied the RNA, and germline DNA was extracted too. TCR beta cDNA was reverse-transcribed from around 0.55 ug of total RNA. The reaction used a constant-region primer and ProtoScript II reverse transcriptase. Sequencing libraries for TCR beta derived from three nested multiplex PCR rounds that used slightly modified ARM-PCR. In the first two PCR rounds, TRBV1-TRBV30 forward primers were paired with a C-beta reverse primer, and each round lasted roughly 10 cycles. From the multiplex PCR reads, TCRdb called clonotypes with MiXCR, one entry per CDR3 protein. The sample carries approximately 340,000 distinct CDR3 sequences, almost 65% recorded once. As for this clonotype: The junction departs from germline at one end; a sequencing error may be responsible.

Sequencing used peripheral blood. The V and J genes are TRBV6-1 and TRBJ1-5; D may be TRBD1 (5 bases). This sequence originates from a middle-aged man with primary liver carcinoma and hepatitis B virus infection. CDR3 in DNA: TGTGCCGCCACAGGATTCTATAGCAATAAGCCCCAGCACTTT. Translated: CAATGFYSNKPQHF.